These T cell receptor beta chains were read from a single sample in a study of response to subunit inactivated influenza vaccine. TCRdb fed the RT-PCR reads into MiXCR, producing one record per CDR3 protein. The sample shows fewer than 800,000 distinct CDR3 sequences, less than 20% of them seen only once. The material sequenced was PBMCs from blood, taken 11 to 12 days after vaccination. Every receptor here comes from a man aged 45-60 years who received an inactivated influenza vaccine. The CDR3 runs from the conserved cysteine through the conserved F or W. D genes are given only for firm matches. Only part of the rows carry a size: once, few, many, or a class if the clone is expanded.

clone size,J gene,D gene,V gene,CDR3 DNA,CDR3 protein
few,TRBJ1-4,TRBD1,TRBV7-8,TGTGCCAGCAGCCCCGGACAGGTGGAAAAACTGTTTTTT,CASSPGQVEKLFF
few,TRBJ2-3,.,TRBV7-2,TGTGCCAGCAGCTTAGCGTACGGGCTGGGAGATACGCAGTATTTT,CASSLAYGLGDTQYF
few,TRBJ1-1,.,TRBV27,TGTGCCAGCAGGCTAGGTATAGTGAACACTGAAGCTTTCTTT,CASRLGIVNTEAFF
.,TRBJ1-1,.,TRBV4-3,TGCGCCAGCAGCCAAGATCGGTCCAGGGAAACTGAAGCTTTCTTT,CASSQDRSRETEAFF
few,TRBJ2-5,.,TRBV4-3,TGCGCCAGCAACAGGGGGCACGGGAGGGCCTGGGAGACCCAGTACTTC,CASNRGHGRAWETQYF
few,TRBJ1-5,.,TRBV7-2,TGTGCCAGCAGCACCTGGACGGAAGGCAATCAGCCCCAGCATTTT,CASSTWTEGNQPQHF
.,TRBJ2-1,.,TRBV4-2,TGTGCCAGCAGCCAAGGGGGAGGCATAAACAATGAGCAGTTCTTC,CASSQGGGINNEQFF
.,TRBJ2-5,TRBD1,TRBV9,TGTGCCAGCAGCGCAGGGGGCGTAGGTCTCGGAGAGACCCAGTACTTC,CASSAGGVGLGETQYF
.,TRBJ2-7,.,TRBV6-1,TGTGCCAGCACCCCCCAAGCCAACAACTACGAGCAGTACTTC,CASTPQANNYEQYF
few,TRBJ2-1,.,TRBV29-1,TGCAGCGCCCGTCCCCGGTTTTCGGACTCGTTCTTC,CSARPRFSDSFF